The entry that follows covers one T cell receptor beta chain sequence. This clonotype was counted only a few times. This clone's antigen is unknown. Base qualities are not recorded, but no much larger clone differs from it by a single base. V loses 0 bases of germline sequence and J loses 5 bases, and the interval between the two ends is 12 bases. The CDR3 sequence holds 14 residues, the cysteine and phenylalanine included. Here the CDR3 DNA is all that survives: 42 bases in frame from base 1. Sequences SGHNT (CDR1) and YYREEE (CDR2) are obtained from the germline V gene (reference sequence). The TCR beta CDR3 regions were amplified from RNA transcripts. For the first round of RT-PCR on the TCR CDR3, the HTBI primer set was used together with the Qiagen OneStep RT-PCR kit. A second multiplex PCR round built the libraries, followed by size selection and purification. The libraries were sequenced on an Illumina HiSeq2000 using paired-end 100 bp reads. Concerning the study's data processing: SOAPnuke was used to process the raw data, removing reads that contained adapters or uncalled bases, had a mean Phred below 15, or lacked an exact match to the constant primer or identifier. High-quality paired reads were merged using COPE v1.2.5, and each unique nucleotide sequence was defined as a clonotype. Clonotypes were aligned to IMGT TRBV, TRBD and TRBJ reference segments using MiTCR v1.1. Analysis was restricted to V-J combinations with a frequency above 0.0001, which covered about 99% of repertoires. A TCS score was defined as the ratio of F50 (clonal expansion) to E x V (chaos), with BLOSUM62-based TCRdist applied between CDR3 peptides within each V-J. Welch's t-statistics and random forest reduced 514 V-J features to 10 to 15, which were used in a naive Bayes classifier (R e1071). TCRdb applied fastp at Q25 and MiXCR to the public reads, then kept only in-frame beta chains. Entries that share a CDR3 protein sequence are merged under the most common genes and DNA. V and J calls and clone size were set by TCRdb, not the authors. This sample comprises around 300,000 distinct CDR3 sequences, around 20% of them detected only once. The ten largest account for around 60% of the sample.

This record comes from a study of T cells in Graves' hyperthyroidism and ophthalmopathy (dated 2019 in TCRdb). A note on the overall study: Peripheral blood was collected at initial diagnosis, before any treatment. A discovery cohort of roughly 100 patients, about 40 with Graves' ophthalmopathy and 55 to 60 with stable Graves' hyperthyroidism, was used to find distinguishing TCR V-J signatures. An independent validation cohort of under 20 hyperthyroidism patients and about 15 patients who later progressed to ophthalmopathy tested prospective prediction of ophthalmopathy. The 100 or so discovery patients were randomly split 7:3 into training and test sets. In addition, the study compared T-cell repertoires in thyroid tissue and in blood from several Graves' hyperthyroidism patients. Once sampling was done, hyperthyroidism patients were given methimazole at a starting dose of 30 mg daily, whereas ophthalmopathy patients were given high-dose intravenous methylprednisolone. According to the paper, TCR Vbeta CDR3 sequencing was carried out on approximately 140 peripheral blood samples, which came from 40 to 45 ophthalmopathy, about 75 hyperthyroidism and roughly 17 progressor patients.

Moderately to severely active disease, a Clinical Activity Score of at least 3, a NOSPECS grade of at least 4, and a duration under 3 months were present in ophthalmopathy patients. Exclusion was applied to patients with uncontrolled infections, other autoimmune diseases, pregnancy or lactation. Diagnoses relied on clinical symptoms, serum thyroxine and TRAb, thyroid ultrasound and orbital computed tomography. PBMCs were separated from roughly 9.6 ml of fresh peripheral blood using Ficoll-Paque density gradient centrifugation. Trizol reagent was used to extract total RNA, and RNA quality was then checked on an Agilent 2100 Bioanalyzer. Results the study describes overall, beyond this receptor: In validation, progression to ophthalmopathy was predicted by the model with 70.59% sensitivity and roughly 72% specificity, a median of roughly 6 months before onset. A 13 V-J signature model separated ophthalmopathy from stable hyperthyroidism, with nearly 90% sensitivity and roughly 81% specificity in cross-validation and 80%/75% in testing. Sample size was not statistically predetermined, and blinding of investigators to group allocation was not performed. Most expanded thyroid clonotypes (frequency above 0.001) were also detected in blood, a finding suggesting that blood repertoires may reflect thyroid immune responses.

This receptor was identified in a man in his thirties or forties with Graves' ophthalmopathy. The rearranged segments are TRBV5-4 and TRBJ2-7; TRBD2 is perhaps the D gene, given 5 matching bases. Sequences were obtained from blood. The nucleotides read TGTGCCAGCAGCTTGGAACGGGGAAGAGACGAGCAGTACTTC. It encodes CASSLERGRDEQYF.